These 21 T cell receptor beta chains originate from one sample sequenced in a study of blood T cells in healthy people across ages. Together with a sample-barcoded 5' primer, a J-beta primer mix was included in a second PCR lasting 7 to 11 cycles. One entry per CDR3 protein, called by TCRdb with MiXCR from the 5' RACE reads. The table includes around 1,700,000 distinct CDR3 sequences, 28% detected once. Sample: blood. The receptor source for this set is a woman aged 25 to 39 in good health.

This clonotype was observed many times. The chain uses TRBV6-6 and TRBJ1-2; 7 bases agree with TRBD1. The junction had 6 bases not matched to a gene; V was cut back by 6 bases and J by 8 bases. The CDR3 spans 12 residues. Germline loops: CDR1 MNHNY, CDR2 SVGAGI (reference sequence). In DNA, the CDR3 is TGTGCCAGCAGCAGGGGGGAGAGAGGCTACACCTTC. Translation: CASSRGERGYTF.

The V gene is TRBV29-1, the J gene TRBJ2-3, with 8 bases fitting TRBD2. Germline CDR1 SQVTM, CDR2 ANQGSEA. CDR3 size: 14 residues. The trim removed 4 bases at V and 5 bases at J, leaving 8 bases unmatched. CDR3 sequence reads: CSVVSGSRKDTQYF. In DNA form, the CDR3 reads TGCAGCGTTGTGAGCGGGAGTCGCAAAGATACGCAGTATTTT.

This rearrangement joins TRBV4-3 to TRBJ2-1; no definite D call. Trimming removed 0 bases at V and 8 bases at J, with 8 bases between. Germline loops: CDR1 LGHNA, CDR2 YSLEER. The CDR3 extends over 13 amino acids. The CDR3, as DNA: TGCGCCAGCAGCCAAGATTGGATCGATGAGCAGTTCTTC. It codes for CASSQDWIDEQFF.

This clonotype was seen more than once but under ten times. The V gene is TRBV10-3, the J gene TRBJ2-5, with 7 positions matching TRBD1. The CDR3 is made up of 15 amino acids. Germline values: CDR1 ENHRY, CDR2 SYGVKD. The J segment lost 2 bases and the V segment lost 10 bases, leaving 13 bases of the junction unmatched. CDR3 amino acids: CASDSRGPGQETQYF. In DNA form, the CDR3 reads TGTGCCAGTGATTCAAGGGGGCCAGGGCAAGAGACCCAGTACTTC.

This clonotype was counted at least ten times. The chain links TRBV7-2 to TRBJ2-7; D is unclear. Germline V CDR1 and CDR2: SGHTA, FQGNSA. V was clipped by 5 bases and J by 2 bases, with 10 bases between them. The CDR3 has 13 amino acids. DNA of the CDR3: TGTGCCAGCAGCACCGATGGACCCTACGAGCAGTACTTC. Encoded protein: CASSTDGPYEQYF.

This clonotype was seen a handful of times. The junction departs from germline at one end; a sequencing error may be responsible. The chain joins TRBV6-5 to TRBJ2-6; no definite D call. This CDR3 has 15 amino acids. Per germline, CDR1 MNHEY and CDR2 SVGAGI. CDR3 protein: CACSYSEAGANVLTF. The CDR3 region has the DNA TGTGCCTGCAGTTACTCAGAGGCTGGGGCCAACGTCCTGACTTTC.

This clonotype showed up just a few times. The V gene is TRBV7-9, the J gene TRBJ2-5; 7 nucleotides line up with TRBD2. The tail of the sequence fits TRBJ2-7 better, so the J call may be wrong. The CDR3 totals 14 residues. Germline loops: CDR1 SEHNR, CDR2 FQNEAQ (reference sequence). This chain's CDR3 is CASSGPSGTYEQYF. CDR3 DNA sequence: TGTGCCAGCAGCGGTCCTAGCGGAACCTACGAGCAGTACTTC.

This clonotype has just a few counts. The chain links TRBV5-5 to TRBJ2-5, with 9 bases matching TRBD1. The length of the CDR3 is 12 residues. The V gene end was trimmed by 7 bases and the J gene end by 7 bases; junction bases not matched to a gene: 5. The germline V gene has CDR1 SGHKS and CDR2 YYEKEE (reference sequence). The CDR3 loop reads CASGQGRWTQYF. DNA of the CDR3: TGTGCCAGCGGACAGGGGAGATGGACCCAGTACTTC.

In this sample, this clonotype turned up a few times. The chain combines TRBV30 with TRBJ2-1; possible D gene TRBD2, 6 bases. V lost 5 bases to trimming and J lost 4 bases, with 15 bases between them. This CDR3 comprises 14 residues. CDR1 is GTSNPN and CDR2 is SVGIG in the germline V gene (reference sequence). The CDR3 reads CAWAMGGRYNEQFF. In DNA, the CDR3 is TGTGCCTGGGCCATGGGAGGCCGATACAATGAGCAGTTCTTC.

This clonotype was seen a few times. The genes are TRBV4-1 and TRBJ2-6; D is possibly TRBD1 or TRBD2 (5 bases each). Germline CDR1 MGHRA, CDR2 YSYEKL. The CDR3 sequence is 17 residues long. Trimming shortened V by 4 bases and J by 0 bases, and 13 bases separated the two germline ends. CDR3 amino acids: CASSRTYGASGANVLTF. The CDR3 nucleotides read TGCGCCAGCAGCCGCACCTACGGGGCCTCTGGGGCCAACGTCCTGACTTTC.

The sample holds many counts of this clonotype. The rearrangement uses TRBV5-5 and TRBJ2-5; TRBD2 matches at 10 bases. Germline V CDR1 and CDR2: SGHKS, YYEKEE (reference sequence). J lost 2 bases, V lost 3 bases, and 4 bases had no gene match. This CDR3 is built from 15 residues. The CDR3 reads CASSYQAGGQETQYF. CDR3 DNA: TGTGCCAGCAGCTATCAAGCGGGGGGGCAAGAGACCCAGTACTTC.

The chain is built from TRBV15 and TRBJ1-2, with 9 nucleotides matching TRBD1. Unmatched junction bases numbered 14, after V lost 5 bases and J lost 4 bases. The germline gives CDR1 LNHNV, CDR2 YYDKDF (reference sequence). The CDR3 runs 17 residues. The CDR3, as DNA: TGTGCCACCAGCCCCCTCACTTTGACAGGGGGTTTCTATGGCTACACCTTC. Encoded protein: CATSPLTLTGGFYGYTF.

This clonotype appeared many times. J is TRBJ2-5 and V is TRBV7-3; 7 bases are a match to TRBD2. Germline V CDR1 and CDR2: SGHTA, FQGTGA. The CDR3 is made up of 14 amino acids. The J segment lost 1 base and the V segment lost 5 bases, leaving 4 bases of the junction unmatched. The CDR3 nucleotides are TGTGCCAGCAGCCGCGGGGGTAGCCAAGAGACCCAGTACTTC. Its translation is CASSRGGSQETQYF.

This clonotype was detected ten times or more. CDR3 residues: CASGFYLSGTGETYEQYF. The DNA of the CDR3 is TGTGCTAGTGGTTTCTACCTATCGGGAACAGGGGAGACCTACGAGCAGTACTTC. This sequence joins TRBV12-5 and TRBJ2-7; 7 bases line up with TRBD1. J lost 2 bases, V lost 3 bases, and 16 bases had no gene match. This CDR3 has 18 residues. CDR1 is LGHNT and CDR2 is FRNRAP in the germline V gene.

This clonotype came up many times. The V call is TRBV7-2, the J call TRBJ2-3; possibly TRBD1 for D (6 bases). Germline V gene sequence: CDR1 SGHTA, CDR2 FQGNSA. V lost 4 bases, J lost 1 base, and 15 bases lay in between. The CDR3 has 16 amino acids. CDR3 sequence reads: CASSSFQGSRTDTQYF. CDR3 bases: TGTGCCAGCAGCTCATTCCAGGGGTCTCGCACAGATACGCAGTATTTT.

As for this clonotype: The junction shows a germline mismatch at one end, possibly a read error. The chain uses TRBV29-1 and TRBJ1-2; 7 positions match TRBD1. Germline loops: CDR1 SQVTM, CDR2 ANQGSEA. The CDR3 is made up of 14 amino acids. As DNA, the CDR3 is TGCAGCGTCGAAGGAGGTCAGGGGGGCTATGGCTACACCTTC. Residues: CSVEGGQGGYGYTF.

This clonotype has just a few counts. V usage is TRBV5-1 and J usage is TRBJ1-6, with D uncertain. CDR1 and CDR2 (germline): SGHRS, YFSETQ. The CDR3 totals 13 residues. Trimming left V 0 bases short and J 8 bases short, with 6 bases between. CDR3 region: CASSLAAYSPLHF. The CDR3, as DNA: TGCGCCAGCAGCTTGGCCGCGTATTCACCCCTCCACTTT.

Many counts were recorded for this clonotype. The chain carries TRBV28 and TRBJ2-5, with 9 bases matching TRBD2. The ends lost 5 bases at V and 2 bases at J; junction bases unmatched: 15. This CDR3 is built from 18 residues. Germline assignment: CDR1 MDHEN and CDR2 SYDVKM. In DNA, the CDR3 is TGTGCCAGCAGTCCGCGAGGGGGTGAAGCGGGGGGTCAAGAGACCCAGTACTTC. This codes for CASSPRGGEAGGQETQYF.

Points on this clonotype: A single base separates this from a much larger clone, so it may be a read error. This chain connects TRBV20-1 to TRBJ2-7, with D maybe TRBD2 (6 bases). This CDR3 region has 14 residues. V lost 1 base and J lost 4, with 14 bases in between. CDR1 DFQATT and CDR2 SNEGSKA come from the germline V gene (reference sequence). CDR3 residues: CSARGREVSYEQYF. The CDR3 bases are TGCAGTGCTAGAGGCAGGGAGGTCAGTTACGAGCAGTACTTC.

As to this clonotype: This may arise from a read error, as a much more abundant clone is one base away. J is TRBJ2-4 and V is TRBV7-6; possibly TRBD1 for D (6 bases). The DNA end favors TRBJ2-7, so the J call may be wrong. The length of the CDR3 is 13 residues. Germline CDR1 and CDR2: SGHVS and FNYEAQ. The CDR3 loop reads CASSEDSPYEQYV. Here the CDR3 DNA reads TGTGCCAGCAGCGAGGACAGCCCCTACGAGCAGTACGTC.

This clonotype occurred a few times. V is TRBV20-1 and J is TRBJ2-5; no clear D. V was trimmed by 1 base and J by 4 bases, leaving 10 bases between them. Germline CDR1 DFQATT, CDR2 SNEGSKA (reference sequence). The CDR3 extends over 13 amino acids. The chain's CDR3 is CSARVEVVETQYF. Written as DNA, the CDR3 is TGCAGTGCTAGAGTGGAAGTGGTAGAGACCCAGTACTTC.